This TCR beta chain stems from a study of metastatic and nonmetastatic thyroid tumors. Notes on the study in general: When malignant thyroid tumors were compared with benign nodules, TCR beta diversity was reportedly significantly higher in the malignant tumors. This held in both blood and tumor samples.

With 7 bases removed from V and 0 bases from J, the gap between germline ends came to 19 bases. The length of the CDR3 is 17 residues. Germline CDR1 is SGHAT and CDR2 is FQDESV (reference sequence). This clone was detected many times. Its antigen is not identified. TCRdb re-called clones from the PCR reads using MiXCR. The sample contains more than 20,000 clones, roughly 12% of which appear only once. Every patient was untreated before thyroid surgery. Sample: blood. This rearrangement joins TRBV11-1 to TRBJ1-3; D is unresolved. The receptor's source is a female donor with papillary thyroid cancer or a benign thyroid nodule (not recorded which). Some clones in this sample may be carry-over from other donors' samples. CDR3 loop: CASTAPGPHVSGNTIYF. DNA for the CDR3: TGTGCCAGCACCGCCCCCGGGCCCCACGTCTCTGGAAACACCATATATTTT. The whole variable domain, remainder taken from reference TRBV11-1 and TRBJ1-3, is EAEVAQSPRYKITEKSQAVAFWCDPISGHATLYWYRQILGQGPELLVQFQDESVVDDSQLPKDRFSAERLKGVDSTLKIQPAELGDSAMYLCASTAPGPHVSGNTIYFGEGSWLTVV.